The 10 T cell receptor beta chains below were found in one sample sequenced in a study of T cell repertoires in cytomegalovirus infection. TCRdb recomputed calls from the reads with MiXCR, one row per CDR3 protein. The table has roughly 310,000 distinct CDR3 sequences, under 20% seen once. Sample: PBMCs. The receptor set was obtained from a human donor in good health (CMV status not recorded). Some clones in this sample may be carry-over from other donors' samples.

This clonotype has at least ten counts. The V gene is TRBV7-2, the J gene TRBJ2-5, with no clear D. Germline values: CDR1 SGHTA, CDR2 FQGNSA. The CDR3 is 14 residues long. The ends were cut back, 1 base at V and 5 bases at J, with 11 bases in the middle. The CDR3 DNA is TGTGCCAGCAGCTTAGATCTCTTCTCGGAGACCCAGTACTTC. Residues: CASSLDLFSETQYF.

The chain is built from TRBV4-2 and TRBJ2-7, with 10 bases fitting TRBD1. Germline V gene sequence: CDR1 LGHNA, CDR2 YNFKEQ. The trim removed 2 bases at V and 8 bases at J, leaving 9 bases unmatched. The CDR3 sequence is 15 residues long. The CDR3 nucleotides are TGTGCCAGCAGCCAATCAATTGGACAGGGGGAGAAGCAGTACTTC. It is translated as CASSQSIGQGEKQYF.

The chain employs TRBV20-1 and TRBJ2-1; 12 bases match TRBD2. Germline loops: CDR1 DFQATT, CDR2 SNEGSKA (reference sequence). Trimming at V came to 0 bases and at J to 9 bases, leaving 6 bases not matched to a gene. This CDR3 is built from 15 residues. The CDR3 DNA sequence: TGCAGTGCTAGAGATTGGGCTAGCGGGGGGGTTGAGCAGTTCTTC. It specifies CSARDWASGGVEQFF.

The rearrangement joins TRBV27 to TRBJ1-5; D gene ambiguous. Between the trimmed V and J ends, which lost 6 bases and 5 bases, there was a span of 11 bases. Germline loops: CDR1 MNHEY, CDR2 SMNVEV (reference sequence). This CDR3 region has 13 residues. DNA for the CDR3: TGTGCCAGCAGCCGCCGACCCGATCAGCCCCAGCATTTT. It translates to CASSRRPDQPQHF.

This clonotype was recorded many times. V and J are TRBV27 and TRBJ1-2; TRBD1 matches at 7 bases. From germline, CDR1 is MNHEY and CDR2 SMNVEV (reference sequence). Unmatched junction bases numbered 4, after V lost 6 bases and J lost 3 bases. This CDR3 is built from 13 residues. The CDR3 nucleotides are TGTGCCAGCAGCCTCCAGGGGGACTATGGCTACACCTTC. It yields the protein CASSLQGDYGYTF.

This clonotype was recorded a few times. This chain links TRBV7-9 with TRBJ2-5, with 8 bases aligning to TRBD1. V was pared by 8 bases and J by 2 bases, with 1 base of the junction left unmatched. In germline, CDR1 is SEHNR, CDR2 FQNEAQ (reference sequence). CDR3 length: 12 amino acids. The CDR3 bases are TGTGCCAGCCACAGGGGGCAAGAGACCCAGTACTTC. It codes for CASHRGQETQYF.

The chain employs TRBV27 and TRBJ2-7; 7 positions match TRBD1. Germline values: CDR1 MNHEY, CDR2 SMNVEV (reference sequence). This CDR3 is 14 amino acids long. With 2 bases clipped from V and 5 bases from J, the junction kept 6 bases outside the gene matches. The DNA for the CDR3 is TGTGCCAGCAGTTTAACTAGGGGGCGCGACGAGCAGTACTTC. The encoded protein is CASSLTRGRDEQYF.

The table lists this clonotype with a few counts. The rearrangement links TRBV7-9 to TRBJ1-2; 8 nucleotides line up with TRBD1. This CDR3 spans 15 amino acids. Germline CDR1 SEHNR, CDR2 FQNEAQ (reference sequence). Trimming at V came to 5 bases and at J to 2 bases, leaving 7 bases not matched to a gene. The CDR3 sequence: CASSPSGTGNYGYTF. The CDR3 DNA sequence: TGTGCCAGCAGCCCAAGTGGGACAGGAAACTATGGCTACACCTTC.

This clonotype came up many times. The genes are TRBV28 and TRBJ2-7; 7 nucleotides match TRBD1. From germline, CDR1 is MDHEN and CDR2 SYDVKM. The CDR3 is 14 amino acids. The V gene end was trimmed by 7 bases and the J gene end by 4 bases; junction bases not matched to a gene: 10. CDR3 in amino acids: CASNLPGQTYEQYF. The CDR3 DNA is TGTGCCAGCAATCTCCCGGGACAGACATACGAGCAGTACTTC.

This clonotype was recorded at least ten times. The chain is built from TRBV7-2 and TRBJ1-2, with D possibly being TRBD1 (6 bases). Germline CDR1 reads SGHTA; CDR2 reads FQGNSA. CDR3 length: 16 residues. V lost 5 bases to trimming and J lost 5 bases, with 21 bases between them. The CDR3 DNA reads TGTGCCAGCAGCCTAGGACAGACCGGGAGTGGGTATGGCTACACCTTC. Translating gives CASSLGQTGSGYGYTF.